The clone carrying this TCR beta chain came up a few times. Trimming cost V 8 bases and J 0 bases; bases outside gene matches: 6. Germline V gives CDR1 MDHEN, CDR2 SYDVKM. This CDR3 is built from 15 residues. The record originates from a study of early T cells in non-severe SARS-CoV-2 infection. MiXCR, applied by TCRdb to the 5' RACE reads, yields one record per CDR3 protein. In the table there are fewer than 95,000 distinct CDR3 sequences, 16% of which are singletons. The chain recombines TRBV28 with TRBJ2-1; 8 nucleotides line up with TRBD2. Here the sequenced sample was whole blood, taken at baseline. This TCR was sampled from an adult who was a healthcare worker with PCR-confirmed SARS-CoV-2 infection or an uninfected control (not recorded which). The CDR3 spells CASSSAGDSYNEQFF. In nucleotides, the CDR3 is TGTGCCAGCTCCTCAGCGGGAGACTCCTACAATGAGCAGTTCTTC.